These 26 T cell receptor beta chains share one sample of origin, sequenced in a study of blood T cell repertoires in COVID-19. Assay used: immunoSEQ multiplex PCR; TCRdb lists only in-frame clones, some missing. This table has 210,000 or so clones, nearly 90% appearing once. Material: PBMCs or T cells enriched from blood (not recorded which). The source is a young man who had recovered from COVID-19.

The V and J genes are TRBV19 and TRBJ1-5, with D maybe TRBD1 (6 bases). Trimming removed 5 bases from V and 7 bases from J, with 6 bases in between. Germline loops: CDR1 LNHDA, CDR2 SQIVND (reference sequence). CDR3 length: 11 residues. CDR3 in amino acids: CASSQGQPQHF. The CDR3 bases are TGTGCCAGTAGTCAGGGGCAGCCCCAGCATTTT. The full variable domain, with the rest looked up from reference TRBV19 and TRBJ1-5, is DGGITQSPKYLFRKEGQNVTLSCEQNLNHDAMYWYRQDPGQGLRLIYYSQIVNDFQKGDIAEGYSVSREKKESFPLTVTSAQKNPTAFYLCASSQGQPQHFGDGTRLSIL.

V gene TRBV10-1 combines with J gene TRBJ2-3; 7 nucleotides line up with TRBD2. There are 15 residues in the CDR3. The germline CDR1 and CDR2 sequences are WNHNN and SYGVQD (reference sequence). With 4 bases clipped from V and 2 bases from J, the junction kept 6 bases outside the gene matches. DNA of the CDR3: TGCGCCAGCAGTGTTTCGAGCGGGAACACAGATACGCAGTATTTT. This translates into CASSVSSGNTDTQYF.

The chain's CDR3 is CAWSEGADQPQHF. The CDR3 DNA follows: TGTGCCTGGAGTGAGGGGGCGGATCAGCCCCAGCATTTT. The rearrangement uses TRBV30 and TRBJ1-5, with 7 bases fitting TRBD1. The trim removed 1 base at V and 5 bases at J, leaving 2 bases unmatched. The CDR3 has 13 amino acids. CDR1 and CDR2 from the germline V gene are GTSNPN and SVGIG (reference sequence).

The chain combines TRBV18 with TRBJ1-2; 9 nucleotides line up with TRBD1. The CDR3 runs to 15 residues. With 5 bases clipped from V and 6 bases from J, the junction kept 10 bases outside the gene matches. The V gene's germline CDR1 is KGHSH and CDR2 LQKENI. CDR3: CASSLVQGAQDGYTF. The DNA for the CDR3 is TGTGCCAGCTCATTAGTACAGGGGGCGCAGGATGGCTACACCTTC.

The CDR3 loop reads CASSLSQGNEKLFF. For the CDR3, the DNA is TGTGCCAGCAGTTTATCCCAGGGAAATGAAAAACTGTTTTTT. This chain uses TRBV27 with TRBJ1-4; tentative D call: TRBD1 (5 bases). CDR3 length equals 14 residues. The V gene lost 0 bases and the J gene lost 5 bases, with 7 bases spanning the gap. Per germline, CDR1 MNHEY and CDR2 SMNVEV (reference sequence).

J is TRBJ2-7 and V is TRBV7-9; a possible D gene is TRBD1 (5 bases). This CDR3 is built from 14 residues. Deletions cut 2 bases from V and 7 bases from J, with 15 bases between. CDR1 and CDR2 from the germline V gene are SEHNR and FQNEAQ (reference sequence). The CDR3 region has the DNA TGTGCCAGCAGCTTACAGGGTGGACACTCAGAGCAGTACTTC. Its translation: CASSLQGGHSEQYF. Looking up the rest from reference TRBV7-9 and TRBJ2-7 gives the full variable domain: DTGVSQNPRHKITKRGQNVTFRCDPISEHNRLYWYRQTLGQGPEFLTYFQNEAQLEKSRLLSDRFSAERPKGSFSTLEIQRTEQGDSAMYLCASSLQGGHSEQYFGPGTRLTVT.

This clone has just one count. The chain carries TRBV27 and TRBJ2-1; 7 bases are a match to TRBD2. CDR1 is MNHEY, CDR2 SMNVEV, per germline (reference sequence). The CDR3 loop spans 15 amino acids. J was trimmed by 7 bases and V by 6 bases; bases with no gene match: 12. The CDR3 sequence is CASRNGGFSGNEQFF. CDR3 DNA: TGTGCCAGCAGAAACGGGGGGTTTTCGGGAAATGAGCAGTTCTTC.

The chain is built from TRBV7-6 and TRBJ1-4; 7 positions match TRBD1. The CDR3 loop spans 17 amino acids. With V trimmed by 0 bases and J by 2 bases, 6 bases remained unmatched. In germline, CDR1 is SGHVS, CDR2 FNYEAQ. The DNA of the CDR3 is TGTGCCAGCAGCTTAGCAGCCAGGGGGGCGACTAATGAAAAACTGTTTTTT. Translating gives CASSLAARGATNEKLFF.

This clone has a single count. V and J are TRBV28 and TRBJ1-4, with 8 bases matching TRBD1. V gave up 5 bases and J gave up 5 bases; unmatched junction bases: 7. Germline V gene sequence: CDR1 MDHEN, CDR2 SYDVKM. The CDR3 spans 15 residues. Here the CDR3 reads CASSDHGTGNEKLFF. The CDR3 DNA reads TGTGCCAGCAGTGACCATGGGACAGGAAATGAAAAACTGTTTTTT. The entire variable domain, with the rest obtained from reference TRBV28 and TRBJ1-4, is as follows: DVKVTQSSRYLVKRTGEKVFLECVQDMDHENMFWYRQDPGLGLRLIYFSYDVKMKEKGDIPEGYSVSREKKERFSLILESASTNQTSMYLCASSDHGTGNEKLFFGSGTQLSVL.

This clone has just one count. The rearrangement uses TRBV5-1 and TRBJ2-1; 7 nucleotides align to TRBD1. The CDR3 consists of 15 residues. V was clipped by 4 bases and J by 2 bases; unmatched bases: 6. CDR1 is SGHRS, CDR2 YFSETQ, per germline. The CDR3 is CASSGDSWAYNEQFF. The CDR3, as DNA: TGCGCCAGCAGCGGGGACAGCTGGGCCTACAATGAGCAGTTCTTC.

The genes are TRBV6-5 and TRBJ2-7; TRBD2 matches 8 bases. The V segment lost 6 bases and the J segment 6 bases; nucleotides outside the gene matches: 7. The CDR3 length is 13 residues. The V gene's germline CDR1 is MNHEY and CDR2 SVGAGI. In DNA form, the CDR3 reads TGTGCCAGCAGGGCGGGAGGCTCGGGCGAGCAGTACTTC. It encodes CASRAGGSGEQYF.

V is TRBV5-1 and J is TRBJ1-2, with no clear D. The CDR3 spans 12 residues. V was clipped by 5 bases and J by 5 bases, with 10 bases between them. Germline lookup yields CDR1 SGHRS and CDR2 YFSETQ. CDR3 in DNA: TGCGCCAGCAGGTCCGGGATATATGGCTACACCTTC. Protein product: CASRSGIYGYTF.

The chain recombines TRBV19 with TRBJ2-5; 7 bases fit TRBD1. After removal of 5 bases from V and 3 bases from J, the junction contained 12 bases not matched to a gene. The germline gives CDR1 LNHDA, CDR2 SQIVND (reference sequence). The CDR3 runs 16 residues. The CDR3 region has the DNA TGTGCCAGTAGTCAAGGGACAGCTAGGTGGGAAGAGACCCAGTACTTC. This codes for CASSQGTARWEETQYF.

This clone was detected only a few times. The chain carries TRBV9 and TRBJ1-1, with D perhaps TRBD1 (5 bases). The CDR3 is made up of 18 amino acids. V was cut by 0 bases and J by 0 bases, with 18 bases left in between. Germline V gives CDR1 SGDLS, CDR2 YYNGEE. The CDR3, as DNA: TGTGCCAGCAGCGTAGGCGCCGGGCAGTTAGGGGTGAACACTGAAGCTTTCTTT. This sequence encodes CASSVGAGQLGVNTEAFF.

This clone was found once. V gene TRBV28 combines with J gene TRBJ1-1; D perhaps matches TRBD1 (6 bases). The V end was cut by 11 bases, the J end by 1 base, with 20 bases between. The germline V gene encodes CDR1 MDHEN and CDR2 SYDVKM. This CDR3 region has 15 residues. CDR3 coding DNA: TGTGCCGGAACTCCAAGCGGGACACGGAACACTGAAGCTTTCTTT. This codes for CAGTPSGTRNTEAFF.

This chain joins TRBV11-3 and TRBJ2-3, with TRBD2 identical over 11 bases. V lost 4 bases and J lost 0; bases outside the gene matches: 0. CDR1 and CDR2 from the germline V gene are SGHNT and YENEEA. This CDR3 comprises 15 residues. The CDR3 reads CASSWTSGSTDTQYF. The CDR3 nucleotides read TGTGCCAGCAGCTGGACTAGCGGGAGCACAGATACGCAGTATTTT.

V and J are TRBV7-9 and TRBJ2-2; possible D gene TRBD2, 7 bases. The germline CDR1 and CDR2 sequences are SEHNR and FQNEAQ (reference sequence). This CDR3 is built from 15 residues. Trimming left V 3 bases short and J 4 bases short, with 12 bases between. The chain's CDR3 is CASSLGGPGTGELFF. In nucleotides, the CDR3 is TGTGCCAGCAGCTTGGGGGGGCCTGGCACCGGGGAGCTGTTTTTT. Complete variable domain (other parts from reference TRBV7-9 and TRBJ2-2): DTGVSQNPRHKITKRGQNVTFRCDPISEHNRLYWYRQTLGQGPEFLTYFQNEAQLEKSRLLSDRFSAERPKGSFSTLEIQRTEQGDSAMYLCASSLGGPGTGELFFGEGSRLTVL.

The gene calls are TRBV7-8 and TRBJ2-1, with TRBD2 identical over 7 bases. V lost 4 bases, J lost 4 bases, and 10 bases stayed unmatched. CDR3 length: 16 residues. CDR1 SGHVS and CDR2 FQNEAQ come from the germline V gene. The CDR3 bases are TGTGCCAGCAGCTCCCCCCGGGACTATATTTACAATGAGCAGTTCTTC. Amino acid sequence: CASSSPRDYIYNEQFF.

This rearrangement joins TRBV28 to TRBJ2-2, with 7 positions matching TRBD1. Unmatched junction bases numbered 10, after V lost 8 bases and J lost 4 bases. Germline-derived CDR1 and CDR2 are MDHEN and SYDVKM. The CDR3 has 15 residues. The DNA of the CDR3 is TGTGCCAGCGACTCTATGACAGGGTCCACCGGGGAGCTGTTTTTT. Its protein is CASDSMTGSTGELFF.

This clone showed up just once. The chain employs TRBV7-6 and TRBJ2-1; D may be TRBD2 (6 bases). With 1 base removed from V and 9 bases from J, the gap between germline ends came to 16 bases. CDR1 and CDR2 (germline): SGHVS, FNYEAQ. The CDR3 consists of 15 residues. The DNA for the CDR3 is TGTGCCAGCAGCTTAGACCGCAGGGACTTAAGTGAGCAGTTCTTC. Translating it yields CASSLDRRDLSEQFF.

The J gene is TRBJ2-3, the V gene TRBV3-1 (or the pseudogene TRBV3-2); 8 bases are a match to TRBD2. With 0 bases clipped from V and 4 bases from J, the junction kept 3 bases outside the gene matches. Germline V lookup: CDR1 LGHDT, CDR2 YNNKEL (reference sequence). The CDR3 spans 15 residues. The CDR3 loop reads CASSQEAGGPDTQYF. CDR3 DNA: TGTGCCAGCAGCCAAGAGGCGGGAGGTCCAGATACGCAGTATTTT.

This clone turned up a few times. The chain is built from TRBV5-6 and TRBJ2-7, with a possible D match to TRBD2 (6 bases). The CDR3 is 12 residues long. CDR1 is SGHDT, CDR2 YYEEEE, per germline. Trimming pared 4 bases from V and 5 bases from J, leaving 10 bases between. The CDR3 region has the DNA TGTGCCAGCAGCCGGGGGTTCAACGAGCAGTACTTC. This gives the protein CASSRGFNEQYF.

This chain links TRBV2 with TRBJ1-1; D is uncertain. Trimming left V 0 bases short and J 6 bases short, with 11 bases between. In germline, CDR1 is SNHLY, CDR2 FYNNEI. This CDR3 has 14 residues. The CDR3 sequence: CASSEAPLIPEAFF. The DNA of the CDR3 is TGTGCCAGCAGTGAAGCCCCCCTTATCCCTGAAGCTTTCTTT.

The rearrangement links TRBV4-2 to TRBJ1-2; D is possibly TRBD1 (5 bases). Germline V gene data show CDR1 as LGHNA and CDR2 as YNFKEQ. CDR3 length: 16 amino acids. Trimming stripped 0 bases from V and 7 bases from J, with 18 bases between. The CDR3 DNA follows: TGTGCCAGCAGCCAAGATCTAGACAGAGCTCTGGGTGGCTACACCTTC. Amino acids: CASSQDLDRALGGYTF.

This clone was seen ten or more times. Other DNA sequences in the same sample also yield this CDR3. CDR3 coding DNA: TGTGCCAGTAGTACGCTCGACAGGGGATTAAACACTGAAGCTTTCTTT. As protein: CASSTLDRGLNTEAFF. This chain connects TRBV19 to TRBJ1-1; 8 nucleotides line up with TRBD1. The CDR3 consists of 16 residues. Germline V lookup: CDR1 LNHDA, CDR2 SQIVND (reference sequence). V lost 4 bases to trimming and J lost 2 bases; unmatched junction nucleotides: 9.

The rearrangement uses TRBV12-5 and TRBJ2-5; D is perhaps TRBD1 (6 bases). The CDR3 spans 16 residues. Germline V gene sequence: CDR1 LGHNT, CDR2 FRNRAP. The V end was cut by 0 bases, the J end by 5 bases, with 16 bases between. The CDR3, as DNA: TGTGCTAGTGGTTTGGTTCGTGGACTCCAGGGGGAGACCCAGTACTTC. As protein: CASGLVRGLQGETQYF.